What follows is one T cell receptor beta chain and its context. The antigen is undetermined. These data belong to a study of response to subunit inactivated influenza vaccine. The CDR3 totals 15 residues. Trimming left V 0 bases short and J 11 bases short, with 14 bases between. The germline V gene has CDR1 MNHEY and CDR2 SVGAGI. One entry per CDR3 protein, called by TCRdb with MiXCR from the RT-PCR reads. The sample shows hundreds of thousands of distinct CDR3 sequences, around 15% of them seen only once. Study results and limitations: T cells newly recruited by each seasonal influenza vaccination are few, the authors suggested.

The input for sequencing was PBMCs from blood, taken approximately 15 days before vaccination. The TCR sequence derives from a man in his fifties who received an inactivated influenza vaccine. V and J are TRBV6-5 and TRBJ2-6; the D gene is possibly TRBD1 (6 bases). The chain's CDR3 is CASSYSTGQRDVLTF. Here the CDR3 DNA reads TGTGCCAGCAGTTACTCGACGGGACAAAGGGACGTCCTGACTTTC.